This entry concerns a single T cell receptor (beta chain). Its antigen is unknown. Primers: 60 Vbeta forward and 13 Jbeta reverse. TCRdb's table, derived via immunoSEQ multiplex PCR, lists solely in-frame clones and lacks some. The sample yields around 150,000 clones, approximately 90% seen once. The sample comes from a study of cytomegalovirus exposure and HLA in healthy donors. Study results and caveats: Reports credit the classifier with highly specific, highly sensitive diagnosis of cytomegalovirus status. Available immune exposure information covered CMV serostatus only.

Donors counted as nominally healthy when sampled, yet unrecorded immune exposures were likely. This TCR was sampled from a woman aged 25-40 years in good health and CMV-seronegative. Sequencing was performed on PBMCs.

CDR3 coding DNA: TGTGCCAGCAGGCCAGGTAACTCTGGAAACACCATATATTTT. Protein: CASRPGNSGNTIYF. J is TRBJ1-3 and V is TRBV6-1; D is unresolved. Germline CDR1 reads MNHNS; CDR2 reads SASEGT. The CDR3 has 14 residues. V was shortened by 6 bases and J by 0 bases, with 9 bases between the two germline ends.